Below, 32 T cell receptor beta chains from the same sample are listed, as sequenced in a study of molecular identifiers for immune sequencing clone quantification. TCRdb analysed the PCR reads with MiXCR anew, one entry per CDR3 protein. This sample has 250,000 to 350,000 distinct CDR3 sequences; over 20% occur once, and the top ten carry approximately 0.83%. The specimen was naive CD8+ T cells from blood, with Jurkat cell RNA spiked in. Subset: FACS-sorted CD8+CD4-CCR7+CD45RA+ naive T cells. The receptors were gathered from a human donor in good health. Some libraries in this study had Jurkat cell RNA spiked in.

The table lists this clonotype with a count of one. This sequence may be a read error, since a much larger clone differs from it by one base. This chain joins TRBV19 and TRBJ2-7; no firm D call. The CDR3 is made up of 12 amino acids. Germline V gene lookup returns CDR1 LNHDA and CDR2 SQIVND (reference sequence). Trimming pared 5 bases from V and 5 bases from J, leaving 10 bases between. This CDR3 reads CASSVLGNEQYF. For the CDR3, the DNA is TGTGCCAGTAGTGTGCTTGGCAACGAGCAGTACTTC.

For this clonotype: The conserved closing phenylalanine or tryptophan is absent in this CDR3, likely reflecting a read error. The V gene is TRBV11-3, the J gene TRBJ1-1; no firm D call. V was pared by 1 base and J by 1 base, with 7 bases between. This CDR3 has 14 amino acids. Germline V gene data show CDR1 as SGHNT and CDR2 as YENEEA. CDR3 DNA sequence: TGTGCCAGCAGCTTAGGGGAGCCGAACACTGAAGCTTTCCTT. Its translation is CASSLGEPNTEAFL.

The rearrangement links TRBV30 to TRBJ2-5; D might be TRBD1 (6 bases). The CDR3 has 13 amino acids. CDR1 is GTSNPN, CDR2 SVGIG, per germline (reference sequence). Trimming left V 3 bases short and J 4 bases short, with 12 bases between. The CDR3 DNA is TGTGCCTGGAGGGAAGGGGGAGTAGAGACCCAGTACTTC. Residues: CAWREGGVETQYF.

This clonotype was counted between two and nine times. CDR3 protein: CASSQGTEITPAYEQYF. The CDR3 coding sequence is TGTGCCAGCAGCCAGGGGACAGAAATAACCCCCGCCTACGAGCAGTACTTC. The chain employs TRBV14 and TRBJ2-7; TRBD1 matches at 7 bases. The CDR3 extends over 17 amino acids. After removal of 3 bases from V and 2 bases from J, the junction contained 13 bases not matched to a gene. CDR1 and CDR2 (germline): SGHDN, FVKESK.

The gene calls are TRBV4-1 and TRBJ2-7; D is tentatively TRBD1 or TRBD2 (5 bases each). This CDR3 spans 13 amino acids. Trimming stripped 11 bases from V and 6 bases from J, with 20 bases between. CDR1 is MGHRA, CDR2 YSYEKL, per germline. The DNA for the CDR3 is TGCGCCGGCTGCCAGCCCGGGGCAGCCGAGCAGTACTTC. Amino acid sequence: CAGCQPGAAEQYF.

This clonotype was picked up a small number of times. The chain is built from TRBV15 and TRBJ1-5, with TRBD1 matching 10 bases. The V gene's germline CDR1 is LNHNV and CDR2 YYDKDF (reference sequence). This CDR3 comprises 17 residues. J was trimmed by 5 bases and V by 5 bases; bases with no gene match: 12. The CDR3 DNA reads TGTGCCACCAGCGATACAGAGACAGGGGGCGCGGATCAGCCCCAGCATTTT. It yields the protein CATSDTETGGADQPQHF.

The CDR3 here is CASSLTVTGLLSYEQYF. CDR3 DNA: TGTGCCAGCAGTTTAACCGTGACAGGTTTGCTCTCCTACGAGCAGTACTTC. The chain couples TRBV28 to TRBJ2-7; a weak D match, TRBD1 (6 bases). V gave up 2 bases and J gave up 0 bases, with 17 bases separating them. In germline, CDR1 is MDHEN, CDR2 SYDVKM. The CDR3 runs 17 residues.

Of note for this clonotype: A read error is possible here, since a much larger clone lies one base away. This chain uses TRBV9 with TRBJ1-1; the D gene is possibly TRBD1 (5 bases). CDR1 SGDLS and CDR2 YYNGEE come from the germline V gene. The CDR3 is 16 amino acids. Trimming took off 3 bases at V and 2 bases at J, with 17 bases between the two ends. CDR3 coding DNA: TGTGCCAGCAGCGCCGGGGACGGGGTTATTAACACTGAAGCTTTCTTT. Protein: CASSAGDGVINTEAFF. Full variable domain (outside the CDR3, taken from reference TRBV9 and TRBJ1-1): DSGVTQTPKHLITATGQRVTLRCSPRSGDLSVYWYQQSLDQGLQFLIQYYNGEERAKGNILERFSAQQFPDLHSELNLSSLELGDSALYFCASSAGDGVINTEAFFGQGTRLTVV.

This clonotype was observed many times. The gene calls are TRBV28 and TRBJ2-7, with TRBD2 matching 7 bases. Germline lookup yields CDR1 MDHEN and CDR2 SYDVKM. The CDR3 runs to 15 residues. V was clipped by 5 bases and J by 2 bases; unmatched bases: 9. CDR3 in DNA: TGTGCCAGCAGTCCCGGGACCGCGGGGGCCTACGAGCAGTACTTC. Translating it yields CASSPGTAGAYEQYF.

About this clonotype: The junction differs from germline at one of its ends, possibly a read error. This rearrangement joins TRBV11-2 to TRBJ1-1; D gene uncertain. The germline V gene encodes CDR1 SGHAT and CDR2 FQNNGV. This CDR3 has 15 residues. DNA of the CDR3: TGTGCCAGCAGCTTAGTGGGTAGGATGAACACTGAAGATTTCTTT. It encodes CASSLVGRMNTEDFF.

V is TRBV18 and J is TRBJ2-3; 10 bases match TRBD2. Germline V gene sequence: CDR1 KGHSH, CDR2 LQKENI. The CDR3 spans 18 residues. V dropped 3 bases and J dropped 3; count of bases not matched to a gene: 12. The CDR3: CASSPLQSGGAGTDTQYF. CDR3 nucleotides: TGTGCCAGCTCACCCCTGCAGAGCGGGGGGGCCGGGACAGATACGCAGTATTTT.

Regarding this clonotype: The CDR3 does not end in the conserved phenylalanine or tryptophan, so this is likely a read error. Here the CDR3 DNA reads TGTGCCAGCAGCCAAGTGCTGACACGAGAGACCCAGTACCTC. Translated: CASSQVLTRETQYL. This chain connects TRBV3-1 to TRBJ2-5; D is undetermined. The V end was cut by 1 base, the J end by 4 bases, with 10 bases between. The CDR3 runs 14 residues. Germline V gives CDR1 LGHDT, CDR2 YNNKEL (reference sequence).

This clonotype was found many times. The rearrangement uses TRBV11-1 and TRBJ2-4; 7 bases are a match to TRBD1. CDR3 size: 15 residues. V was pared by 5 bases and J by 4 bases, with 8 bases of the junction left unmatched. The germline gives CDR1 SGHAT, CDR2 FQDESV (reference sequence). The CDR3, as DNA: TGTGCCAGCAGCAACTCTCCGGGACAGAAAAACATTCAGTACTTC. Translated: CASSNSPGQKNIQYF.

This clonotype was counted many times. The genes are TRBV6-1 and TRBJ2-7; possible D gene TRBD1, 6 bases. CDR1 is MNHNS, CDR2 SASEGT, per germline. Trimming pared 6 bases from V and 2 bases from J, leaving 11 bases between. There are 13 residues in the CDR3. The DNA of the CDR3 is TGTGCCAGCAGAGACAGGACCACCTACGAGCAGTACTTC. Protein: CASRDRTTYEQYF.

In this sample, this clonotype turned up many times. The genes are TRBV4-3 and TRBJ1-1; D is uncertain. Trimming took 0 bases from V and 5 from J, leaving 10 bases between them. The CDR3 consists of 14 residues. Germline V gene sequence: CDR1 LGHNA, CDR2 YSLEER. The CDR3 bases are TGCGCCAGCAGCCAAGATCGAGGAATTACTGAAGCTTTCTTT. Its protein product is CASSQDRGITEAFF.

This chain links TRBV6-2 or TRBV6-3 with TRBJ2-5; the match to TRBD2 covers 9 bases. Losses at the gene ends were 0 bases for V and 2 bases for J; bases not matched to a gene: 4. CDR1 is MNHEY, CDR2 SVGEGT, per germline. This CDR3 spans 16 amino acids. The CDR3 DNA is TGTGCCAGCAGTTACTCGACAGCGGGGGGACAAGAGACCCAGTACTTC. It codes for CASSYSTAGGQETQYF.

About this clonotype itself: A much larger clone lies one base from this, so it may be a read error. V is TRBV6-5 and J is TRBJ2-7, with D possibly matching TRBD2 (6 bases). Germline V lookup: CDR1 MNHEY, CDR2 SVGAGI. The CDR3 loop spans 15 amino acids. The DNA of the CDR3 is TGTGCCAGCAGCAATGGCAGGGAGTCGGACTACGAGCCGTACTTC. Amino acid sequence: CASSNGRESDYEPYF.

This clonotype was counted at least ten times. The V gene is TRBV19, the J gene TRBJ2-3; tentative D call: TRBD2 (6 bases). Germline values: CDR1 LNHDA, CDR2 SQIVND (reference sequence). Trimming removed 10 bases at V and 6 bases at J, with 23 bases between. The CDR3 spans 15 residues. This chain's CDR3 is CATSGLARLQDTQYF. CDR3 sequence (DNA): TGTGCCACCTCTGGTCTAGCGAGACTTCAGGATACGCAGTATTTT.

This clonotype showed up just once. One base away lies a much larger clone, so this may be a sequencing read error. The chain recombines TRBV7-9 with TRBJ2-1; no reliable D call. Germline V gene sequence: CDR1 SEHNR, CDR2 FQNEAQ (reference sequence). The CDR3 is made up of 11 amino acids. CDR3 bases: TGTGCCAGCAGCTTGGACCCCCAGGAGTCCTTC. It translates to CASSLDPQESF.

There are a few counts of this clonotype. The chain has TRBV3-1 and TRBJ1-1; the D gene is possibly TRBD1 (5 bases). Looked up from germline, CDR1 is LGHDT and CDR2 is YNNKEL (reference sequence). CDR3 size: 15 residues. Trimming took 0 bases from V and 3 from J, leaving 11 bases between them. The DNA of the CDR3 is TGTGCCAGCAGCCAAGATTGGGTGGGGGACACTGAAGCTTTCTTT. Protein product: CASSQDWVGDTEAFF.

This clonotype came up a few times. This chain connects TRBV4-1 to TRBJ1-5; TRBD1 might be the D (6 bases). V lost 1 base and J lost 0, with 13 bases in between. CDR3 length: 17 residues. Germline V CDR1 and CDR2: MGHRA, YSYEKL. CDR3 protein: CASSQVTGRYSNQPQHF. The CDR3 nucleotides read TGCGCCAGCAGCCAAGTCACAGGGCGTTATAGCAATCAGCCCCAGCATTTT.

At least ten counts were recorded for this clonotype. The V call is TRBV19, the J call TRBJ1-4; 9 bases agree with TRBD1. The germline CDR1 and CDR2 sequences are LNHDA and SQIVND (reference sequence). The CDR3 is 13 amino acids. J lost 3 bases, V lost 10 bases, and 3 bases had no gene match. CDR3: CATGTGPNEKLFF. In DNA form, the CDR3 reads TGTGCCACAGGGACAGGGCCTAATGAAAAACTGTTTTTT.

This clonotype appeared many times. The rearrangement uses TRBV7-2 and TRBJ2-3; the D gene is possibly TRBD1 (6 bases). V was pared by 2 bases and J by 0 bases, with 15 bases between. The germline V gene encodes CDR1 SGHTA and CDR2 FQGNSA. This CDR3 region has 17 residues. The CDR3 protein is CASSLYAGDTSTDTQYF. The CDR3 DNA sequence: TGTGCCAGCAGCTTATACGCAGGGGACACTAGCACAGATACGCAGTATTTT.

The sample holds a few counts of this clonotype. The V call is TRBV4-1, the J call TRBJ1-6; D might be TRBD1 (5 bases). The V gene lost 1 base and the J gene lost 7 bases, with 11 bases spanning the gap. Looked up from germline, CDR1 is MGHRA and CDR2 is YSYEKL. The CDR3 has 15 amino acids. CDR3 loop: CASSQAPGQNSPLHF. In nucleotides, the CDR3 is TGCGCCAGCAGCCAAGCTCCAGGGCAGAATTCACCCCTCCACTTT.

This clonotype was seen at least ten times. The rearrangement uses TRBV4-3 and TRBJ1-1; TRBD1 agrees at 8 bases. Per the germline V gene, CDR1 is LGHNA and CDR2 is YSLEER. Trimming at V came to 0 bases and at J to 5 bases, leaving 8 bases not matched to a gene. This CDR3 contains 16 residues. The chain's CDR3 is CASSQDSQGAVTEAFF. The CDR3 DNA sequence: TGCGCCAGCAGCCAAGACTCCCAGGGGGCGGTTACTGAAGCTTTCTTT.

A word on this clonotype: A much larger clone lies a single base off, so this may be a read error. This chain uses TRBV19 with TRBJ2-7; unclear D gene. Trimming stripped 1 base from V and 6 bases from J, with 13 bases between. The CDR3 contains 14 residues. Germline CDR1 is LNHDA and CDR2 is SQIVND (reference sequence). The CDR3 region has the DNA TGTGCCAGTAGTATAGCTGTAGAAGACTGCGAGCAGTACTTC. Translation gives CASSIAVEDCEQYF.

A few counts support this clonotype. The rearrangement uses TRBV4-1 and TRBJ1-5; D not certain. Germline V gene lookup returns CDR1 MGHRA and CDR2 YSYEKL. CDR3 length: 16 amino acids. The V gene lost 4 bases and the J gene lost 1 base, with 14 bases spanning the gap. CDR3 in DNA: TGCGCCAGCAGCCTGATTCCGATGGGCAGCAATCAGCCCCAGCATTTT. This translates into CASSLIPMGSNQPQHF.

This clonotype occurred many times. The rearrangement uses TRBV27 and TRBJ2-7; no clear D. V lost 3 bases to trimming and J lost 6 bases, with 12 bases between them. Germline loops: CDR1 MNHEY, CDR2 SMNVEV (reference sequence). The CDR3 has 13 residues. The CDR3 here is CASSLLAMGEQYF. The CDR3 nucleotides are TGTGCCAGCAGTTTGCTCGCCATGGGCGAGCAGTACTTC.

The V gene is TRBV14, the J gene TRBJ1-2; 8 nucleotides line up with TRBD1. V gave up 0 bases and J gave up 10 bases; unmatched junction bases: 10. This CDR3 has 15 amino acids. CDR1 is SGHDN, CDR2 FVKESK, per germline. This CDR3 reads CASSQDGGTGVPYTF. For the CDR3, the DNA is TGTGCCAGCAGCCAAGACGGCGGGACAGGAGTACCCTACACCTTC.

This clonotype was recorded at least ten times. The chain recombines TRBV24-1 with TRBJ2-7; D not certain. Looked up from germline, CDR1 is KGHDR and CDR2 is SFDVKD. Trimming cost V 6 bases and J 5 bases, with 13 bases left between them. The CDR3 is made up of 13 amino acids. Written as DNA, the CDR3 is TGTGCCACCAGTCCCACCTACGGTCACGAGCAGTACTTC. Protein sequence: CATSPTYGHEQYF.

This clonotype was recorded many times. This sequence joins TRBV6-5 and TRBJ2-3, with 7 nucleotides matching TRBD2. The trim removed 5 bases at V and 3 bases at J, leaving 8 bases unmatched. Looked up from germline, CDR1 is MNHEY and CDR2 is SVGAGI. This CDR3 region has 15 residues. CDR3 in amino acids: CASSLAGLVTDTQYF. CDR3 DNA: TGTGCCAGCAGTCTCGCCGGACTAGTAACAGATACGCAGTATTTT.

This clonotype was seen at least ten times. The chain employs TRBV28 and TRBJ2-7, with 8 bases aligning to TRBD2. Unmatched junction bases numbered 12, after V lost 5 bases and J lost 6 bases. The CDR3 sequence is 15 residues long. In germline, CDR1 is MDHEN, CDR2 SYDVKM. As DNA, the CDR3 is TGTGCCAGCAGTCCCCCCCGGGAGGGGATGGGCGAGCAGTACTTC. It specifies CASSPPREGMGEQYF.